This T cell receptor beta chain is drawn from a study of memory CD4+ T cells and cytomegalovirus serostatus. On this clone: The antigen is undetermined.

The CDR3 runs to 15 residues. Between the trimmed V and J ends, which lost 2 bases and 7 bases, there was a span of 12 bases. Germline V gene lookup returns CDR1 MGHRA and CDR2 YSYEKL. Single viable CD3+CD4+CD8-CD45RO+ cells were sorted as the memory CD4+ T cells. Serostatus was set by detecting CMV pp150, pp28, p38, p52 IgG. The study, taken as a whole, reports: Each of 67 CMV-associated TCRbeta sequences occurred in one to five individuals.

The repertoire was sequenced with immunoSEQ multiplex PCR; TCRdb's copy has only in-frame clones and lacks some. The sample lists approximately 88,000 clones; 75% to 85% were seen once. The genes are TRBV4-1 and TRBJ1-6, with D perhaps matching TRBD1 (5 bases). The specimen sequenced was memory CD4+ T cells from blood. The sequence was collected from an adult in good health and CMV-seropositive. In DNA form, the CDR3 reads TGCGCCAGCAGCCAATCGGGGCCGGGGAATTCACCCCTCCACTTT. Translated, it gives CASSQSGPGNSPLHF.